This TCR beta chain was recorded in a study of blood T cell repertoires in COVID-19. Sequenced by immunoSEQ multiplex PCR; TCRdb stores in-frame clones only, minus some. The repertoire has about 150,000 clones, around 85% of them found once; the top ten carry approximately 2.3%. This TCR was sampled from a woman in her 70s with acute or convalescent COVID-19. What was sequenced was peripheral blood.

This CDR3 reads CAWSRRVTPGYLTDRASNQPQHF. Here the CDR3 DNA reads TGTGCCTGGAGTCGTAGAGTCACACCAGGGTACCTCACGGACAGGGCTAGCAATCAGCCCCAGCATTTT. The gene calls are TRBV30 and TRBJ1-5, with TRBD1 identical over 8 bases. V dropped 2 bases and J dropped 0; count of bases not matched to a gene: 27. The CDR3 is 23 amino acids. CDR1 GTSNPN and CDR2 SVGIG come from the germline V gene (reference sequence).